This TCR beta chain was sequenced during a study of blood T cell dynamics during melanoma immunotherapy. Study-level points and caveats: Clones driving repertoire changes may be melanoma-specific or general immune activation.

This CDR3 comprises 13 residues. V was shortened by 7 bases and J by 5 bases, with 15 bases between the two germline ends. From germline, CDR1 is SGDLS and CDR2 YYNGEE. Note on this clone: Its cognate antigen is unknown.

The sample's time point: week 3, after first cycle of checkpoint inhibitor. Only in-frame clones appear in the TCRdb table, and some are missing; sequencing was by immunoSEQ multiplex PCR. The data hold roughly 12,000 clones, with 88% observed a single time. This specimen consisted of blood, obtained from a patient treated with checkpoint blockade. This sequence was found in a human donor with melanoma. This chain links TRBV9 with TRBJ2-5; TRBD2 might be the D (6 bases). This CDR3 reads CASASGGDETQYF. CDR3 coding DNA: TGTGCCAGCGCGTCGGGCGGGGACGAGACCCAGTACTTC.